These 24 T cell receptor beta chains share one sample of origin, sequenced in a study of metastatic and nonmetastatic thyroid tumors. TCRdb re-clonotyped the PCR reads via MiXCR. In the table there are around 14,000 clones, 23% of which are singletons. Every patient underwent thyroid surgery untreated. The sequenced material came from blood. Receptor source: a female donor with papillary thyroid cancer or a benign thyroid nodule (not recorded which). Some clones in this sample may be carry-over from other donors' samples.

This clone was picked up many times. This rearrangement joins TRBV20-1 to TRBJ2-1; 11 positions agree with TRBD1. This CDR3 has 14 amino acids. The junction had 3 bases not matched to a gene; V was cut back by 1 base and J by 7 bases. Germline V CDR1 and CDR2: DFQATT, SNEGSKA (reference sequence). CDR3 sequence reads: CSARGGTGGNEQFF. CDR3 nucleotides: TGCAGTGCTAGAGGAGGGACAGGGGGGAATGAGCAGTTCTTC.

This clone was seen many times. The chain employs TRBV19 and TRBJ2-1; TRBD2 matches 10 bases. The ends lost 10 bases at V and 12 bases at J; junction bases unmatched: 15. Germline values: CDR1 LNHDA, CDR2 SQIVND (reference sequence). There are 14 residues in the CDR3. For the CDR3, the DNA is TGTGCCACCTCGGCCGGGACTAGCGTTGCGGTGCAGTTCTTC. Its translation: CATSAGTSVAVQFF. Supplemented by reference TRBV19 and TRBJ2-1, the full variable domain reads DGGITQSPKYLFRKEGQNVTLSCEQNLNHDAMYWYRQDPGQGLRLIYYSQIVNDFQKGDIAEGYSVSREKKESFPLTVTSAQKNPTAFYLCATSAGTSVAVQFFGPGTRLTVL.

This clone was counted many times. This may stem from a read error, because a much larger clone lies one nucleotide away. The same CDR3 is also encoded by other DNA sequences in this sample. V usage is TRBV6-2 or TRBV6-3 and J usage is TRBJ2-5, with no clear D. Germline CDR1 MNHEY, CDR2 SVGEGT. The CDR3 loop spans 12 amino acids. V was pared by 3 bases and J by 1 base, with 3 bases between. The CDR3 bases are TGTGCCAGCAGTTATTTCCAAGAGACCCAGTACTTC. Protein: CASSYFQETQYF.

The chain couples TRBV27 to TRBJ2-7, with 9 bases identical to TRBD1. This CDR3 spans 14 amino acids. V shed 8 bases and J 6 bases; nucleotides not matched to a gene: 11. Germline values: CDR1 MNHEY, CDR2 SMNVEV (reference sequence). CDR3 nucleotide sequence: TGTGCCAGCTGGGAGGGACAGGGATGGGCCGAGCAGTACTTC. Translating it yields CASWEGQGWAEQYF.

In its sample, this clone was seen many times. The gene calls are TRBV20-1 and TRBJ1-1; D is unresolved. V lost 2 bases and J lost 4, with 8 bases in between. CDR1 is DFQATT, CDR2 SNEGSKA, per germline (reference sequence). The CDR3 length is 12 residues. CDR3 loop: CSARPEGTEAFF. The CDR3 nucleotides read TGCAGTGCTAGACCAGAGGGCACTGAAGCTTTCTTT.

This clone was detected a few times. The chain has TRBV12-3 or TRBV12-4 and TRBJ2-7, with a tentative D call TRBD2 (6 bases). This CDR3 has 14 amino acids. Deletions cut 7 bases from V and 3 bases from J, with 16 bases between. CDR3 protein: CASNGDCEVYEQYF. CDR3 in DNA: TGTGCCAGCAATGGGGACTGCGAAGTCTACGAGCAGTACTTC.

V is TRBV5-1 and J is TRBJ1-4; 8 nucleotides line up with TRBD1. CDR1 is SGHRS, CDR2 YFSETQ, per germline. J was trimmed by 0 bases and V by 0 bases; bases with no gene match: 7. The CDR3 totals 18 residues. The CDR3 spells CASSLGPGQGSTNEKLFF. DNA of the CDR3: TGCGCCAGCAGCTTGGGCCCAGGACAGGGATCAACTAATGAAAAACTGTTTTTT. Full variable domain (outside the CDR3, taken from reference TRBV5-1 and TRBJ1-4): KAGVTQTPRYLIKTRGQQVTLSCSPISGHRSVSWYQQTPGQGLQFLFEYFSETQRNKGNFPGRFSGRQFSNSRSEMNVSTLELGDSALYLCASSLGPGQGSTNEKLFFGSGTQLSVL.

V is TRBV20-1 and J is TRBJ2-7; 8 bases agree with TRBD2. The CDR3 has 13 residues. Germline V CDR1 and CDR2: DFQATT, SNEGSKA (reference sequence). J lost 2 bases, V lost 3 bases, and 3 bases had no gene match. CDR3 amino acids: CSASEREPYEQYF. For the CDR3, the DNA is TGCAGTGCTAGCGAGCGGGAGCCCTACGAGCAGTACTTC.

This clone was counted at least ten times. This same CDR3 is encoded by further DNA sequences in the sample. The rearrangement joins TRBV9 to TRBJ2-5, with D possibly matching TRBD2 (5 bases). Trimming shortened V by 1 base and J by 7 bases, and 11 bases separated the two germline ends. Germline CDR1 is SGDLS and CDR2 is YYNGEE. The CDR3 totals 13 residues. The CDR3 loop reads CASSVREPGTQYF. The CDR3 DNA reads TGTGCCAGCAGCGTACGGGAACCCGGGACCCAGTACTTC.

By sample fraction, this clone is medium-sized. The genes are TRBV28 and TRBJ1-1, with unresolved D. The CDR3 has 13 amino acids. Germline V gene lookup returns CDR1 MDHEN and CDR2 SYDVKM. V was clipped by 2 bases and J by 5 bases, with 9 bases between them. CDR3 in DNA: TGTGCCAGCAGTTTACCCAAGGGTACTGAAGCTTTCTTT. Its translation: CASSLPKGTEAFF. Based on the CDR3 plus reference TRBV28 and TRBJ1-1, the full variable domain is DVKVTQSSRYLVKRTGEKVFLECVQDMDHENMFWYRQDPGLGLRLIYFSYDVKMKEKGDIPEGYSVSREKKERFSLILESASTNQTSMYLCASSLPKGTEAFFGQGTRLTVV.

J is TRBJ2-4 and V is TRBV20-1; D is perhaps TRBD1 (5 bases). With 6 bases removed from V and 0 bases from J, the gap between germline ends came to 15 bases. The CDR3 spans 15 residues. CDR1 is DFQATT and CDR2 is SNEGSKA in the germline V gene (reference sequence). The CDR3 sequence is CSAPQVELAKNIQYF. CDR3 DNA sequence: TGCAGTGCGCCACAGGTGGAGCTAGCCAAAAACATTCAGTACTTC.

This clone appeared a few times. The chain carries TRBV3-1 and TRBJ2-1; 10 bases map to TRBD1. After removal of 6 bases from V and 8 bases from J, the junction contained 1 base not matched to a gene. Looked up from germline, CDR1 is LGHDT and CDR2 is YNNKEL (reference sequence). The CDR3 is 12 amino acids. CDR3 sequence: CASRDRGHEQFF. CDR3 nucleotides: TGTGCCAGCAGAGACAGGGGGCATGAGCAGTTCTTC.

CDR3 nucleotides: TGTGCCTGGAGTGTAAGGGTCACTAGCGGGAGGGCCAATACAGAGACCCAGTACTTC. Encoded protein: CAWSVRVTSGRANTETQYF. This rearrangement joins TRBV30 to TRBJ2-5, with 13 bases lining up with TRBD2. Germline V gives CDR1 GTSNPN, CDR2 SVGIG (reference sequence). There are 19 residues in the CDR3. The junction had 14 bases not matched to a gene; V was cut back by 0 bases and J by 4 bases.

This clone was seen a few times. The CDR3 does not end in the conserved phenylalanine or tryptophan, so this is likely a read error. V gene TRBV6-1 combines with J gene TRBJ2-1; D gene ambiguous. Germline loops: CDR1 MNHNS, CDR2 SASEGT. This CDR3 region has 13 residues. Trimming removed 7 bases at V and 8 bases at J, with 15 bases between. The CDR3, as DNA: TGTGCCAGCATTTCAAGATTAGTAGATGAGCAGTTCCTC. Encoded protein: CASISRLVDEQFL.

There are many counts of this clone. This chain uses TRBV19 with TRBJ2-5; 7 positions agree with TRBD1. Per germline, CDR1 LNHDA and CDR2 SQIVND (reference sequence). Trimming at V came to 7 bases and at J to 5 bases, leaving 7 bases not matched to a gene. CDR3 length: 13 residues. The CDR3 loop is CASTDRVGETQYF. In nucleotides, the CDR3 is TGTGCCAGTACCGACAGGGTAGGCGAGACCCAGTACTTC.

Here the CDR3 DNA reads TGTGCCAGCAGCTTCGGTAGCGGGGCCTACGAGCAGTACTTC. It specifies CASSFGSGAYEQYF. V gene TRBV5-4 combines with J gene TRBJ2-7; the match to TRBD2 covers 8 bases. This CDR3 contains 14 residues. Trimming at V came to 2 bases and at J to 2 bases, leaving 3 bases not matched to a gene. The germline gives CDR1 SGHNT, CDR2 YYREEE (reference sequence).

By share of the sample, this clone is medium-sized. V gene TRBV12-3 or TRBV12-4 combines with J gene TRBJ2-7, with D perhaps matching TRBD1 (6 bases). Between the trimmed V and J ends, which lost 5 bases and 6 bases, there was a span of 14 bases. CDR3 size: 13 residues. CDR3 protein: CASSPSQGFEQYF. DNA of the CDR3: TGTGCCAGCAGTCCATCACAGGGTTTCGAGCAGTACTTC.

This clone is labeled medium-sized. This chain connects TRBV6-1 to TRBJ2-1; D unresolved. V dropped 6 bases and J dropped 10 bases, with 16 bases sitting between them. Germline CDR1 and CDR2: MNHNS and SASEGT. This CDR3 has 13 residues. The CDR3 sequence is CASSRGPEREQFF. DNA for the CDR3: TGTGCCAGCAGCAGAGGACCGGAGAGAGAGCAGTTCTTC.

The rearrangement links TRBV2 to TRBJ1-2, with D unclear. V lost 4 bases to trimming and J lost 0 bases, with 18 bases between them. The CDR3 runs to 17 residues. Germline V gene sequence: CDR1 SNHLY, CDR2 FYNNEI. The CDR3 bases are TGTGCCAGCAGTGCCTCGAATATCGGGCTAGCTAACTATGGCTACACCTTC. Its protein is CASSASNIGLANYGYTF.

This chain uses TRBV20-1 with TRBJ1-1, with D possibly TRBD1 on 5 matching bases. Germline V gives CDR1 DFQATT, CDR2 SNEGSKA (reference sequence). The CDR3 has 12 residues. Trimming took off 3 bases at V and 3 bases at J, with 8 bases between the two ends. The CDR3 spells CSASWGYTEAFF. Written as DNA, the CDR3 is TGCAGTGCTAGTTGGGGGTACACTGAAGCTTTCTTT.

Turning to this clone: At one boundary the junction diverges from the germline segment, which might be a read error. V usage is TRBV9 and J usage is TRBJ2-2; a weak D match, TRBD2 (6 bases). The germline V gene encodes CDR1 SGDLS and CDR2 YYNGEE. The length of the CDR3 is 15 residues. The CDR3 region is CASSAGAHGTGELFF. DNA for the CDR3: TGTGCCAGCAGCGCGGGAGCCCATGGTACCGGTGAGCTGTTTTTT.

This chain links TRBV5-1 with TRBJ2-7; D remains unclear. V gave up 1 base and J gave up 5 bases, with 10 bases separating them. This CDR3 is 13 amino acids long. In germline, CDR1 is SGHRS, CDR2 YFSETQ. The CDR3 here is CASSLSSSHEQYF. The CDR3 DNA reads as TGCGCCAGCAGCTTGTCCAGTTCCCACGAGCAGTACTTC. Supplemented by reference TRBV5-1 and TRBJ2-7, the full variable domain reads KAGVTQTPRYLIKTRGQQVTLSCSPISGHRSVSWYQQTPGQGLQFLFEYFSETQRNKGNFPGRFSGRQFSNSRSEMNVSTLELGDSALYLCASSLSSSHEQYFGPGTRLTVT.

This clone was found many times. The rearrangement joins TRBV18 to TRBJ2-7, with D perhaps assigned TRBD1 or TRBD2 (5 bases each). Germline assignment: CDR1 KGHSH and CDR2 LQKENI. The CDR3 covers 16 residues. Trimming stripped 1 base from V and 2 bases from J, with 15 bases between. CDR3 DNA: TGTGCCAGCTCACCACTGGAGGCAGGGCGAACCTACGAGCAGTACTTC. Translated: CASSPLEAGRTYEQYF.

This clone was counted a few times. Possible read error: a much larger clone is one base away. The same CDR3 is also encoded by other DNA sequences in this sample. This rearrangement joins TRBV6-1 to TRBJ2-5; 7 nucleotides line up with TRBD2. Per germline, CDR1 MNHNS and CDR2 SASEGT. This CDR3 has 14 amino acids. The CDR3 DNA sequence: TGTGCTAGCAGCTCCCTCGGGGGGCAAGAGACCCAGTACTTC. As protein: CASSSLGGQETQYF.